This entry features one T cell receptor beta chain sequence. Trimming removed 2 bases at V and 2 bases at J, with 12 bases between. This CDR3 region has 15 residues. Germline CDR1 is MNHEY and CDR2 is SVGAGI. The entry originates in a study of blood T cell repertoires in COVID-19. TCRdb keeps only in-frame clones here, not all; method: immunoSEQ multiplex PCR. The data contain about 39,000 clones, about 90% of them singletons. The chain couples TRBV6-5 to TRBJ1-2; D may be TRBD1 (6 bases). The receptor's source is a man aged 55 to 70 with acute or convalescent COVID-19. Material: peripheral blood. The CDR3 nucleotides read TGTGCCAGCAGTTACGGGGGGGGCGGAAACTATGGCTACACCTTC. This gives the protein CASSYGGGGNYGYTF.